These 4 T cell receptor beta chains share one sample of origin, sequenced in a study of radiation and T cells in renal cell carcinoma. Sequencing was performed with immunoSEQ multiplex PCR; in TCRdb, only in-frame clones are kept and a portion is missing. Of 20,000 to 25,000 clones in the sample, 45% to 55% were seen once. As for treatment: treatment-naive control, cytoreductive nephrectomy. The input for sequencing was tumor tissue, taken from a patient whose treatment was nephrectomy without radiotherapy. Source of these receptors: a human donor with renal cell carcinoma.

V and J are TRBV7-3 and TRBJ1-1; tentatively, D is TRBD1 (6 bases). V lost 5 bases, J lost 2 bases, and 9 bases lay in between. The CDR3 is 13 residues long. Germline V lookup: CDR1 SGHTA, CDR2 FQGTGA. In DNA, the CDR3 is TGTGCCAGCAGCAAGGGGGGAAACACTGAAGCTTTCTTT. Protein product: CASSKGGNTEAFF.

The V gene is TRBV6-5, the J gene TRBJ1-2, with D unclear. Between the trimmed V and J ends, which lost 0 bases and 5 bases, there was a span of 10 bases. Per germline, CDR1 MNHEY and CDR2 SVGAGI. The CDR3 is 14 amino acids. The chain's CDR3 is CASSYSAQIYGYTF. CDR3 nucleotides: TGTGCCAGCAGTTACTCGGCGCAGATTTATGGCTACACCTTC.

This clone has just a few counts. This rearrangement joins TRBV20-1 to TRBJ2-7; perhaps TRBD1 as D (5 bases). V lost 3 bases, J lost 5 bases, and 5 bases lay in between. CDR1 and CDR2 (germline): DFQATT, SNEGSKA (reference sequence). This CDR3 is 10 amino acids long. For the CDR3, the DNA is TGCAGTGCTAGGGACAACGAGCAGTACTTC. It specifies CSARDNEQYF.

This rearrangement joins TRBV5-5 to TRBJ1-4; weak D call: TRBD1 (6 bases). The CDR3 runs to 15 residues. The germline V and J ends were trimmed by 2 bases and 5 bases, with 13 bases remaining between them. Per the germline V gene, CDR1 is SGHKS and CDR2 is YYEKEE (reference sequence). The CDR3 DNA sequence: TGTGCCAGCAGCTTCCAGACAGGAGTGAATGAAAAACTGTTTTTT. Encoded protein: CASSFQTGVNEKLFF.